The rows below give T cell receptor beta chains drawn from one sample of a study of graft-versus-host responses after intestinal transplantation. These receptors' antigens are unknown. Data came from immunoSEQ multiplex PCR; TCRdb stores just in-frame clones and leaves some out. The sample has tens of thousands of clones; approximately 84% are singletons. Sample: unstimulated CD4+ T cells sorted from spleen or lymph node cells, taken before transplant. The receptors derive from a human donor who was the organ donor for an intestinal transplant. CDR3s include the opening cysteine and the closing phenylalanine or tryptophan. Fields, in order: clone size, V gene, J gene, D gene, CDR3 protein, CDR3 DNA. D genes are given only for firm matches. A clone size is listed for some rows: how often the clone was seen (once, few, many), or a class if it is expanded.

abundance: NA; v_gene: TRBV28; j_gene: TRBJ2-7; d_gene: NA; CDR3aa: CASSLSLGSLSSYEQYF; CDR3nt: TGTGCCAGCAGTCTCTCCTTGGGGAGCCTGAGCTCCTACGAGCAGTACTTC
abundance: NA; v_gene: TRBV5-1; j_gene: TRBJ2-7; d_gene: TRBD1; CDR3aa: CASSLWTGGYEQYF; CDR3nt: TGCGCCAGCAGCTTATGGACAGGGGGTTACGAGCAGTACTTC
abundance: NA; v_gene: TRBV6-6; j_gene: TRBJ1-5; d_gene: NA; CDR3aa: CASRKTEGGPGQPQHF; CDR3nt: TGTGCCAGCAGGAAAACCGAGGGGGGCCCCGGGCAGCCCCAGCATTTT
abundance: NA; v_gene: TRBV6-5; j_gene: TRBJ2-3; d_gene: NA; CDR3aa: CASKGRTSTDTQYF; CDR3nt: TGTGCCAGCAAAGGGCGAACTAGCACAGATACGCAGTATTTT
abundance: NA; v_gene: TRBV14; j_gene: TRBJ2-3; d_gene: TRBD2; CDR3aa: CASSHRGTSGGAATQYF; CDR3nt: TGTGCCAGCAGCCACCGCGGGACTAGCGGGGGGGCGGCCACGCAGTATTTT
abundance: NA; v_gene: TRBV19; j_gene: TRBJ1-6; d_gene: NA; CDR3aa: CASKSGAGLLNSPLHF; CDR3nt: TGTGCCAGTAAATCGGGGGCAGGGCTCCTGAATTCACCCCTCCACTTT
abundance: once; v_gene: TRBV12-1; j_gene: TRBJ1-2; d_gene: NA; CDR3aa: CASSFRGTYGYTF; CDR3nt: TGTGCCAGCAGCTTTAGGGGGACCTATGGCTACACCTTC
abundance: NA; v_gene: TRBV29-1; j_gene: TRBJ1-1; d_gene: NA; CDR3aa: CSVEMGGNTEAFF; CDR3nt: TGCAGCGTTGAAATGGGAGGGAACACTGAAGCTTTCTTT
abundance: NA; v_gene: TRBV11-2; j_gene: TRBJ1-1; d_gene: TRBD1; CDR3aa: CASSRQGNTEAFF; CDR3nt: TGTGCCAGCAGCAGACAGGGGAACACTGAAGCTTTCTTT
abundance: NA; v_gene: TRBV6-5; j_gene: TRBJ2-7; d_gene: NA; CDR3aa: CASSYRDGPYEQYF; CDR3nt: TGTGCCAGCAGCTACCGGGACGGGCCCTACGAGCAGTACTTC
abundance: NA; v_gene: TRBV4-2; j_gene: TRBJ2-3; d_gene: TRBD2; CDR3aa: CASSQDRAGGLTDTQYF; CDR3nt: TGTGCCAGCAGCCAAGATAGAGCGGGAGGGCTTACAGATACGCAGTATTTT
abundance: NA; v_gene: TRBV15; j_gene: TRBJ2-1; d_gene: NA; CDR3aa: CATRGGGGNYNEQFF; CDR3nt: TGTGCCACCCGGGGAGGCGGGGGCAACTACAATGAGCAGTTCTTC
abundance: NA; v_gene: TRBV11-2; j_gene: TRBJ1-5; d_gene: TRBD1; CDR3aa: CASSLGTGREGQPQHF; CDR3nt: TGTGCCAGCAGCTTAGGGACAGGGAGGGAGGGTCAGCCCCAGCATTTT
abundance: NA; v_gene: TRBV30; j_gene: TRBJ1-2; d_gene: TRBD1; CDR3aa: CAWSPQKRTGGGYTF; CDR3nt: TGTGCCTGGAGTCCACAAAAACGGACAGGCGGAGGCTACACCTTC
abundance: NA; v_gene: TRBV9; j_gene: TRBJ1-2; d_gene: NA; CDR3aa: CASSVEARSVFGTVYGYTF; CDR3nt: TGTGCCAGCAGCGTAGAGGCGCGGTCGGTGTTTGGGACGGTCTATGGCTACACCTTC
abundance: NA; v_gene: TRBV6-1; j_gene: TRBJ2-7; d_gene: TRBD2; CDR3aa: CASSGRLAGALYEQYF; CDR3nt: TGTGCCAGCAGTGGTCGCCTAGCGGGGGCCCTCTACGAGCAGTACTTC
abundance: NA; v_gene: TRBV6-1; j_gene: TRBJ2-7; d_gene: TRBD1; CDR3aa: CASSGTGFYEQYF; CDR3nt: TGTGCCAGCAGTGGGACAGGGTTTTACGAGCAGTACTTC
abundance: NA; v_gene: TRBV1; j_gene: TRBJ2-7; d_gene: NA; CDR3aa: CTSSQDPAAPYEQYF; CDR3nt: TGCACCAGCAGCCAAGATCCAGCGGCGCCCTACGAGCAGTACTTC
abundance: NA; v_gene: TRBV19; j_gene: TRBJ2-6; d_gene: TRBD2; CDR3aa: CASSPLAGGPAGANVLTF; CDR3nt: TGTGCCAGTAGTCCACTAGCGGGGGGGCCGGCTGGGGCCAACGTCCTGACTTTC
abundance: NA; v_gene: TRBV5-1; j_gene: TRBJ2-6; d_gene: NA; CDR3aa: CASSLGAAGANVLTF; CDR3nt: TGCGCCAGCAGCTTGGGGGCGGCTGGGGCCAACGTCCTGACTTTC
abundance: NA; v_gene: TRBV2; j_gene: TRBJ2-7; d_gene: NA; CDR3aa: CASSEAHPRDHYEQYF; CDR3nt: TGTGCCAGCAGTGAAGCCCATCCCCGGGACCACTACGAGCAGTACTTC
abundance: NA; v_gene: TRBV4-1; j_gene: TRBJ2-7; d_gene: TRBD1; CDR3aa: CASSQAPRDRGYEQYF; CDR3nt: TGCGCCAGCAGCCAAGCCCCCCGGGACAGGGGTTACGAGCAGTACTTC
abundance: NA; v_gene: TRBV11-2; j_gene: TRBJ1-1; d_gene: TRBD1; CDR3aa: CASSLGDRGSEAFF; CDR3nt: TGTGCCAGCAGCTTGGGTGACAGGGGTTCTGAAGCTTTCTTT
abundance: NA; v_gene: TRBV18; j_gene: TRBJ2-1; d_gene: TRBD2; CDR3aa: CASSPRLAGDNEQFF; CDR3nt: TGTGCCAGCTCACCACGGCTAGCGGGGGACAATGAGCAGTTCTTC
abundance: NA; v_gene: TRBV19; j_gene: TRBJ1-5; d_gene: NA; CDR3aa: CASSIGGPLSNQPQHF; CDR3nt: TGTGCCAGTAGTATTGGGGGTCCCCTTAGCAATCAGCCCCAGCATTTT
abundance: NA; v_gene: TRBV7-2; j_gene: TRBJ1-1; d_gene: NA; CDR3aa: CASSLRSGDTEAFF; CDR3nt: TGTGCCAGCAGCTTAAGATCTGGGGACACTGAAGCTTTCTTT